This T cell receptor beta chain originates from a study of blood T cell repertoires in COVID-19. The wider study: The United States, Italy and Spain provided the acute and convalescent COVID-19 samples.

Trimming cost V 0 bases and J 6 bases; bases outside gene matches: 5. CDR1 is SGHRS and CDR2 is YFSETQ in the germline V gene. CDR3 length: 15 residues. Using immunoSEQ multiplex PCR, the repertoire was profiled, and TCRdb retains in-frame clones only, with some absent. The profile shows 35,000 to 50,000 clones, about 79% of them singletons. The chain uses TRBV5-1 and TRBJ2-3, with 9 bases matching TRBD2. The clonotype comes from a human donor with acute or convalescent COVID-19. The donor label of this sample is uncertain. The sequenced material came from peripheral blood. CDR3 DNA sequence: TGCGCCAGCAGCTTGGGACTAGCGGAGGCGGATACGCAGTATTTT. Amino acids: CASSLGLAEADTQYF.